Listed below are T cell receptor beta chains from one sample, sequenced in a study of T cell repertoires in cytomegalovirus infection. TCRdb processed the reads anew with MiXCR; each CDR3 protein has one entry. Counted here are under 200,000 distinct CDR3 sequences, roughly 9% occurring once; the ten biggest clones make up about 4.6%. The sequenced sample consisted of PBMCs. These receptors all stem from a human donor in good health (CMV status not recorded). Some clones in this sample may be carry-over from other donors' samples. Each CDR3 is given with its conserved first and last residue. The D gene is left open where the match is weak. Rows give clone size only sometimes, using once, few, many, or a class for an expanded clone.

clone_size,v_call,d_call,j_call,cdr3_nt,cdr3_aa
.,TRBV7-9,.,TRBJ2-7,TGTGCCAGCAGCCGTACCGACAGAGGGATCCACGAGCAGTACTTC,CASSRTDRGIHEQYF
once,TRBV7-9,.,TRBJ1-2,TGTGCCAGCAGCCGAATACGGGGGGAAGGCTACACCTTC,CASSRIRGEGYTF
many,TRBV7-8,.,TRBJ2-7,TGTGCCAGCAGCACTACCACGCTGGACTTCTACGAGCAGTACTTC,CASSTTTLDFYEQYF
many,TRBV20-1,TRBD2,TRBJ2-4,TGCAGTGCTAGTGGTCTAGCGGGAGTAGCCAAAAACATTCAGTACTTC,CSASGLAGVAKNIQYF
few,TRBV15,.,TRBJ2-1,TGTGCCACCAGCAGAGAGGAGGGGCGAATGGGCAATGAGCAGTTCTTC,CATSREEGRMGNEQFF
few,TRBV5-4,.,TRBJ1-1,TGTGCCAGCAGCCGTCACAGCACTGAAGCTTTCTTT,CASSRHSTEAFF
many,TRBV28,TRBD1,TRBJ1-6,TGTGCCAGCAGTTCCGGGACAGGGCATTCACCCCTCCACTTT,CASSSGTGHSPLHF
few,TRBV4-3,TRBD2,TRBJ2-1,TGCGCCAGCAGCCCGGAACGGAGCGGGAGGAAGGATGAGCAGTTCTTC,CASSPERSGRKDEQFF
many,TRBV7-6,.,TRBJ2-1,TGTGCCAGCAGCCAGAGGCGCGGAGCTATCCTGAGCTCCTACAATGAGCAGTTCTTC,CASSQRRGAILSSYNEQFF
.,TRBV28,.,TRBJ1-2,TGTGCCAGCCGGGCCCCGAGTGCGAATGGCTACACCTTC,CASRAPSANGYTF
many,TRBV29-1,.,TRBJ1-1,TGCAGCGTTCGGCGGGACAAAAACACTGAAGCTTTCTTT,CSVRRDKNTEAFF
.,TRBV6-2/TRBV6-3,.,TRBJ1-2,TGTGCCAGCACTCACCGGGGTTGGAGCTATGGCTACACCTTC,CASTHRGWSYGYTF
many,TRBV5-6,.,TRBJ1-3,TGTGCCAGCAGCTTGGGCCCCAGTACTTCTGGAAACACCATATATTTT,CASSLGPSTSGNTIYF
many,TRBV7-2,TRBD2,TRBJ2-5,TGTGCCAGCAGCTTCTCTACCCGACTAGCGGGGGAAGAGACCCAGTACTTC,CASSFSTRLAGEETQYF
many,TRBV19,TRBD1,TRBJ1-1,TGTGCCAGTAGTGGAGGGACAGGGTTGAACACTGAAGCTTTCTTT,CASSGGTGLNTEAFF
.,TRBV29-1,TRBD1,TRBJ1-2,TGCAGCGACGGGACAGGCTATGGCTACACCTTC,CSDGTGYGYTF
many,TRBV7-6,.,TRBJ2-1,TGTGCCAGCAGCCCCATCCAGGACTCCCATCGGGGGGCTGAGCAGTTCTTC,CASSPIQDSHRGAEQFF
many,TRBV2,.,TRBJ1-1,TGTGCCAGCAGCCTGCCCCCTGAAGCTTTCTTT,CASSLPPEAFF
few,TRBV28,TRBD1,TRBJ2-7,TGTGCCAGCAGTTTCTCCGGGACAGGGGTCCACGAGCAGTACTTC,CASSFSGTGVHEQYF
many,TRBV20-1,.,TRBJ2-3,TGCAGTGCTAGCCCCGCGGGATCCACAGATACGCAGTATTTT,CSASPAGSTDTQYF
few,TRBV20-1,.,TRBJ2-3,TGCAGTGCTAGTGAGCGGGCACACTCCACAGATACGCAGTATTTT,CSASERAHSTDTQYF
.,TRBV29-1,.,TRBJ1-1,TGCAGCGTGAAGACAGCCTATAACACTGAAGCTTTCTTT,CSVKTAYNTEAFF
few,TRBV11-2,.,TRBJ2-3,TGTGCCAGCAGCTTAGATCGTACGGACACAGATACGCAGTATTTT,CASSLDRTDTDTQYF
many,TRBV7-2,TRBD1,TRBJ1-3,TGTGCCAGCAGTCCAAGACAGGGCTTCTCTGGAAACACCATATATTTT,CASSPRQGFSGNTIYF
few,TRBV11-3,.,TRBJ1-2,TGTGCCAGCAGCTCGGACGGATATGGCTACACCTTC,CASSSDGYGYTF
many,TRBV20-1,.,TRBJ1-4,TGCAGTGCTAGAGATGAGGGGAGAGGGAATGAAAAACTGTTTTTT,CSARDEGRGNEKLFF
many,TRBV7-2,TRBD1,TRBJ1-2,TGTGCCAGCAGCTCGGGAGACAGGGGGCCGCATGGCTACACCTTC,CASSSGDRGPHGYTF
.,TRBV5-1,TRBD1,TRBJ1-1,TGCGCCAGCAGCACCGGGCGGGACAGCTTTTTTTCTGAAGCTTTCTTT,CASSTGRDSFFSEAFF
many,TRBV12-3/TRBV12-4,.,TRBJ2-7,TGTGCCAGCAGTTTTTCAGGGTCCGGCGAGCAGTACTTC,CASSFSGSGEQYF
many,TRBV7-8,TRBD1,TRBJ2-1,TGTGCCAGCAGCATGGACAGGGGGGCCTACAATGAGCAGTTCTTC,CASSMDRGAYNEQFF
.,TRBV27,TRBD1,TRBJ2-5,TGTGCCAGCAGTTGGACAGGGGGAGAGACCCAGTACTTC,CASSWTGGETQYF
.,TRBV5-4,TRBD2,TRBJ2-7,TGTGCCAGCAGCATGGGACTAGCGGGTTCCTCCTACGAGCAGTACTTC,CASSMGLAGSSYEQYF
many,TRBV30,TRBD1,TRBJ1-2,TGTGCCTGGAGCGCGGACAGGGAGGTCTATGGCTACACCTTC,CAWSADREVYGYTF
many,TRBV23-1,.,TRBJ1-5,TGCGCCAGCAGTCTTTTTGGGGGCAATCAGCCCCAGCATTTT,CASSLFGGNQPQHF
many,TRBV4-3,.,TRBJ1-6,TGCGCCAGCAGCCAAGGAGGGTTGGATAATTCACCCCTCCACTTT,CASSQGGLDNSPLHF
few,TRBV12-3/TRBV12-4,.,TRBJ1-2,TGTGCCAGCAGTTTCCGCCGCAGCTATGGCTACACCTTC,CASSFRRSYGYTF
.,TRBV6-2/TRBV6-3,TRBD1,TRBJ2-7,TGTGCCAGCAGCTCCCAGGGGGCCAGCGACGAGCAGTACTTC,CASSSQGASDEQYF
.,TRBV11-3,.,TRBJ2-1,TGTGCCAGCAGCTTTTCCGGGACCACTTACAATGAGCAGTTCTTC,CASSFSGTTYNEQFF
many,TRBV20-1,.,TRBJ2-2,TGCAGTGCCCCAGGGCCCGGGGAGCTGTTTTTT,CSAPGPGELFF
.,TRBV6-2/TRBV6-3,TRBD1,TRBJ1-5,TGTGCCAGCAGGCGGGACAGGGCGAGCAATCAGCCCCAGCATTTT,CASRRDRASNQPQHF
many,TRBV6-1,.,TRBJ1-3,TGTGCCAGCAGTTCCCGCCCTGGAAACACCATATATTTT,CASSSRPGNTIYF
.,TRBV28,.,TRBJ2-1,TGTGCCAGCAGTCCGCCCCATAGTAGGCCCTACAATGAGCAGTTCTTC,CASSPPHSRPYNEQFF
.,TRBV20-1,.,TRBJ1-1,TGCAGCGCCGGACGGGGGAACACTGAAGCTTTCTTT,CSAGRGNTEAFF
.,TRBV29-1,.,TRBJ2-1,TGCAGCGTTGTCTTGACCCTGGACGGGGAGCAGTTCTTC,CSVVLTLDGEQFF
many,TRBV7-2,.,TRBJ1-6,TGTGCCAGCAGCTTGGGAGGGAATTCACCCCTCCACTTT,CASSLGGNSPLHF